This is a list of T cell receptor beta chains from one sample in a study of CD8 T cells in Susac syndrome. Each CDR3 protein is one row after TCRdb ran MiXCR on the immunoSEQ multiplex PCR reads. Counted here are 100,000 to 150,000 distinct CDR3 sequences, approximately 96% occurring once; the ten biggest clones make up more than 0.075%. The source material was CD4+ T cells from PBMCs. Receptors originate from a human donor in good health. Both conserved end residues are part of each CDR3. A D gene is named only where the DNA matches it firmly. Part of the rows lack a size; the others show once, few, many or a class for expanded clones.

V gene	D gene	J gene	clone size	CDR3 DNA	CDR3 protein
TRBV3-1	NA	TRBJ2-7	once	TGTGCCAGCAGCCTAGTGGCAGCCGCCAACGAGCAGTACTTC	CASSLVAAANEQYF
TRBV7-2	NA	TRBJ1-5	NA	TGTGCCAGCAGCTTAGCTAGGGCCAATCAGCCCCAGCATTTT	CASSLARANQPQHF
TRBV12-3/TRBV12-4	TRBD2	TRBJ2-5	NA	TGTGCCAGCAGTTTAGCGCCGTTAGCGGGAGGAGAGACCCAGTACTTC	CASSLAPLAGGETQYF
TRBV29-1	NA	TRBJ1-1	NA	TGCAGCGTTCAGGGTGTCACTGAAGCTTTCTTT	CSVQGVTEAFF
TRBV5-4	NA	TRBJ1-1	NA	TGTGCCAGCAGCTCCGGCCAGAGGACTGAAGCTTTCTTT	CASSSGQRTEAFF
TRBV7-8	NA	TRBJ2-1	NA	TGTGCCAGCAGCCCACGACTAGAGAGCTTCGGGGAGCAGTTCTTC	CASSPRLESFGEQFF
TRBV15	NA	TRBJ2-3	few	TGTGCCACCAAACGGACCGGGCTAAGCACGGATACGCAGTATTTT	CATKRTGLSTDTQYF
TRBV18	NA	TRBJ2-3	NA	TGTGCCAGCTCACCTATTATGCAGGATACGCAGTATTTT	CASSPIMQDTQYF
TRBV27	TRBD2	TRBJ2-1	NA	TGTGCCAGCAGTCCTCAACTAGCGGGTTCCTACAATGAGCAGTTCTTC	CASSPQLAGSYNEQFF
TRBV2	NA	TRBJ2-7	NA	TGTGCCAGCAGCGACAAAGCCTACGAGCAGTACTTC	CASSDKAYEQYF
TRBV5-1	NA	TRBJ1-3	NA	TGCGCCAGCAGCTTGGCTGGGCAGAACTCTGGAAACACCATATATTTT	CASSLAGQNSGNTIYF
TRBV7-9	NA	TRBJ2-2	NA	TGTGCCAGCAACTCCTTGGGAGCGGAGAACACCGGGGAGCTGTTTTTT	CASNSLGAENTGELFF
TRBV11-2	NA	TRBJ1-1	NA	TGTGCCAGCAGCTTAGCGGGACGGGGGGCACCTTTGAACACTGAAGCTTTCTTT	CASSLAGRGAPLNTEAFF
TRBV19	NA	TRBJ2-7	few	TGTGCCAGTAGTGTCCAGTTAACCGCATACGAGCAGTACTTC	CASSVQLTAYEQYF
TRBV12-3/TRBV12-4	TRBD2	TRBJ2-3	NA	TGTGCCAGCAGTTTCTACTCGGCGGGAGTATCAGATACGCAGTATTTT	CASSFYSAGVSDTQYF
TRBV19	NA	TRBJ1-1	NA	TGTGCCAGTACCCCTTGGGGGACACCCAGAAACACTGAAGCTTTCTTT	CASTPWGTPRNTEAFF
TRBV20-1	NA	TRBJ2-3	NA	TGCAGTGCTAGAGATCGGGCAGATACGCAGTATTTT	CSARDRADTQYF
TRBV12-3/TRBV12-4	NA	TRBJ1-2	NA	TGTGCCAGCAGTCCCTACCTGAACTCAAACTATGGCTACACCTTC	CASSPYLNSNYGYTF
TRBV30	NA	TRBJ2-3	NA	TGTGCCTGGAGTAAAAGCAGGGTCCTCACAGATACGCAGTATTTT	CAWSKSRVLTDTQYF
TRBV6-2/TRBV6-3	NA	TRBJ1-1	NA	TGTGCCATCGGCCGGGACACTGAAGCTTTCTTT	CAIGRDTEAFF
TRBV7-9	NA	TRBJ1-2	NA	TGTGCCAGCAGTGTCCAGGGGACCGATGGCTACACCTTC	CASSVQGTDGYTF
TRBV29-1	NA	TRBJ2-1	NA	TGCAGCGTTGAAGGTGGGGACTCCTACAATGAGCAGTTCTTC	CSVEGGDSYNEQFF
TRBV12-3/TRBV12-4	TRBD1	TRBJ1-1	NA	TGTGCCAGCAGTGTGGACAGGGAAGCTTTCTTT	CASSVDREAFF
TRBV6-1	NA	TRBJ2-4	few	TGTGCCAGCAGTGATCGGGCGAAAAACATTCAGTACTTC	CASSDRAKNIQYF
TRBV20-1	NA	TRBJ2-1	NA	TGCAGTGCTAGACTGGACAGAACTGAGCAGTTCTTC	CSARLDRTEQFF
TRBV30	NA	TRBJ2-1	once	TGTGCCTGGAGTCGGCAGAGCTCCTACAATGAGCAGTTCTTC	CAWSRQSSYNEQFF
TRBV30	NA	TRBJ1-2	once	TGTGCCTGGAAGGGGCAGGGAATGGGCGGCTACACCTTC	CAWKGQGMGGYTF
TRBV6-2/TRBV6-3	NA	TRBJ2-7	NA	TGTGCCAGCAGTTACGGAGGTACCTACGAGCAGTACTTC	CASSYGGTYEQYF
TRBV7-2	TRBD2	TRBJ2-1	NA	TGTGCCAGCAGCTTATCAGCGGGAGCGTACAATGAGCAGTTCTTC	CASSLSAGAYNEQFF
TRBV7-9	NA	TRBJ1-1	once	TGTGCCAGCAGCAGGGGATCGGAAGCTTTCTTT	CASSRGSEAFF
TRBV2	TRBD1	TRBJ2-6	NA	TGTGCCAGCAGTCACCTCGGGACAGGGGGCTCCGGGTCTGGGGCCAACGTCCTGACTTTC	CASSHLGTGGSGSGANVLTF
TRBV18	TRBD1	TRBJ1-2	once	TGTGCCAGCTCACCTTACCGGGACAGGAACTATGGCTACACCTTC	CASSPYRDRNYGYTF
TRBV24-1	NA	TRBJ2-5	NA	TGTGCCACCAGTGATCCCGGGACTGGCCAAGAGACCCAGTACTTC	CATSDPGTGQETQYF
TRBV25-1	NA	TRBJ2-2	NA	TGTGCCAGCAGTGATACTACAGGAGTGGACGGGGAGCTGTTTTTT	CASSDTTGVDGELFF
TRBV5-1	NA	TRBJ2-1	NA	TGCGCCAGCAGCTTGACTGCGCCTAGCTCCTACAATGAGCAGTTCTTC	CASSLTAPSSYNEQFF
TRBV7-2	NA	TRBJ2-7	NA	TGTGCCAGCAGCCCCCATGCCGGGCCTGGAGAGCAGTACTTC	CASSPHAGPGEQYF
TRBV5-1	NA	TRBJ1-1	NA	TGCGCCAGCACCCAAGTAGCGGGATCCAACACTGAAGCTTTCTTT	CASTQVAGSNTEAFF
TRBV7-9	TRBD2	TRBJ2-1	once	TGTGCCAGCAGCTTAGGGTCCCTAGCGGTCTACTACAATGAGCAGTTCTTC	CASSLGSLAVYYNEQFF
TRBV9	NA	TRBJ2-5	NA	TGTGCCAGCAGCCTCAATGGGGGAGCGATACAAGAGACCCAGTACTTC	CASSLNGGAIQETQYF
TRBV15	NA	TRBJ2-2	NA	TGTGCCACCAGCAGAGGTTATGAGGCGCGCGGGGAGCTGTTTTTT	CATSRGYEARGELFF
TRBV6-5	NA	TRBJ1-5	NA	TGTGCCAGCAGGGGCCTTCTAAATCAGCCCCAGCATTTT	CASRGLLNQPQHF
TRBV20-1	NA	TRBJ2-7	NA	TGCAGTGCTGTCCGAGGACAGATGACTCACGAGCAGTACTTC	CSAVRGQMTHEQYF
TRBV29-1	TRBD1	TRBJ1-1	NA	TGCAGCGTGGGAACAGGGGGCAGGACTGAAGCTTTCTTT	CSVGTGGRTEAFF
TRBV12-3/TRBV12-4	NA	TRBJ1-1	NA	TGTGCCAGCTCACCCCCCGGGAAACACACTGAAGCTTTCTTT	CASSPPGKHTEAFF
TRBV6-5	NA	TRBJ1-1	NA	TGTGCCAGCAGGACGGGTTTCTTGGACACTGAAGCTTTCTTT	CASRTGFLDTEAFF
TRBV5-1	TRBD1	TRBJ2-3	NA	TGCGCCAGCAGCTCGGGACAGGGGGCAGATGGCACAGATACGCAGTATTTT	CASSSGQGADGTDTQYF
TRBV7-2	NA	TRBJ2-3	few	TGTGCCAGCAGCTCCCCTAGCACAGATACGCAGTATTTT	CASSSPSTDTQYF
TRBV6-4	TRBD1	TRBJ1-6	NA	TGTGCCAGCAGGGGGGACAGGGGATCACCCCTCCACTTT	CASRGDRGSPLHF
TRBV7-9	TRBD1	TRBJ2-5	NA	TGTGCCAGCAGCTTAAACAGGGGGCCCCCGGAGACCCAGTACTTC	CASSLNRGPPETQYF
TRBV19	NA	TRBJ2-5	NA	TGTGCCAGTAGTTCGAGGGGCCAAGAGACCCAGTACTTC	CASSSRGQETQYF
TRBV29-1	NA	TRBJ2-1	NA	TGCAGCGTTGATCCAGGGGCCAATGAGCAGTTCTTC	CSVDPGANEQFF
TRBV5-1	TRBD2	TRBJ2-2	NA	TGCGCCAGCAGCAAAGGACTAGCGGGAGATTTCGGGGAGCTGTTTTTT	CASSKGLAGDFGELFF
TRBV20-1	TRBD2	TRBJ2-7	NA	TGCAGTGCCCGGAGTGGGCTAGCGGCATCCTACGAGCAGTACTTC	CSARSGLAASYEQYF
TRBV5-1	TRBD1	TRBJ1-1	NA	TGCGCCAGCAGCGGACCGGGACAGGGGTCCACTGAAGCTTTCTTT	CASSGPGQGSTEAFF
TRBV5-6	TRBD1	TRBJ1-5	NA	TGTGCCAGCAGCCCATTTCCACAGGGGGCTAGTCAGCCCCAGCATTTT	CASSPFPQGASQPQHF
TRBV5-4	NA	TRBJ1-2	few	TGTGCCAGCAGCTTGAATAGAGGGGACGGCTACACCTTC	CASSLNRGDGYTF
TRBV28	NA	TRBJ2-3	NA	TGTGCCAGCAGCCTATACCCCCGGGGCAGATCCCCGGATACGCAGTATTTT	CASSLYPRGRSPDTQYF
TRBV5-1	NA	TRBJ2-6	NA	TGCGCCAGCAGCTTGAGGAGGACAGTCTACGACTCTGGGGCCAACGTCCTGACTTTC	CASSLRRTVYDSGANVLTF
TRBV5-1	NA	TRBJ2-6	NA	TGCGCCAGCAGCTCGATGATTGACGGCTCTGGGGCCAACGTCCTGACTTTC	CASSSMIDGSGANVLTF